This TCR beta chain was sequenced in a study of shared clonotypes between healthy human individuals. Study as a whole: Each donor's CD4 naive and CD4 memory cells filled three plates apiece, CD8 naive two, and CD8 memory one.

A word on this clone: Its antigen is not identified.

This CDR3 spans 14 amino acids. Germline assignment: CDR1 KGHSH and CDR2 LQKENI. V lost 5 bases and J lost 1, with 11 bases in between. At deep level, the assay was performed. Some clones are missing from TCRdb's copy, which holds only in-frame ones; the method was immunoSEQ multiplex PCR. The sample lists 2,500,000 or so clones; approximately 90% were seen once. Study conclusions and caveats: Depth of sequencing was expected to influence donor clonotype sharing. On the whole, naive subsets had larger estimated richness than memory subsets had.

Specimen: naive CD4+ T cells from PBMCs. Regarding subset: CD45RA+ positively selected. The chain is built from TRBV18 and TRBJ2-5; D may match TRBD1 or TRBD2 (5 bases each). The clonotype originates from a man aged 18-30 years in good health. Some clones in this sample may be carry-over from other donors' samples. DNA of the CDR3: TGTGCCAGCTCATTCGGGACCCTCCAAGAGACCCAGTACTTC. Translated, it gives CASSFGTLQETQYF.